Given below is one T cell receptor (beta chain) in context. The entry originates in a study of Ad26.COV2.S vaccination and SARS-CoV-2 variants. Looked up from germline, CDR1 is SGHTA and CDR2 is FQGNSA. This CDR3 contains 17 residues. V lost 0 bases and J lost 0; bases outside the gene matches: 7. Treatment defined: roughly 20 received Ad26.COV2.S at low or high dose, single or two shots; about 5 received placebo; per-sample allocation not given. Sampling happened 63 days after the first vaccine or placebo injection. The table came from immunoSEQ multiplex PCR; TCRdb's copy has only in-frame clones and leaves some out. The sample has roughly 300,000 clones, approximately 90% seen once.

The receptor comes from a person aged 18-65 years who received the Ad26.COV2.S COVID-19 vaccine or a placebo. The V gene is TRBV7-2, the J gene TRBJ2-5; 7 nucleotides agree with TRBD1. Material: peripheral blood, obtained in a trial of Ad26.COV2.S vaccine versus placebo. The CDR3 DNA reads TGTGCCAGCAGCTTAGCGCTGACAGGGATAAACCAAGAGACCCAGTACTTC. This codes for CASSLALTGINQETQYF.